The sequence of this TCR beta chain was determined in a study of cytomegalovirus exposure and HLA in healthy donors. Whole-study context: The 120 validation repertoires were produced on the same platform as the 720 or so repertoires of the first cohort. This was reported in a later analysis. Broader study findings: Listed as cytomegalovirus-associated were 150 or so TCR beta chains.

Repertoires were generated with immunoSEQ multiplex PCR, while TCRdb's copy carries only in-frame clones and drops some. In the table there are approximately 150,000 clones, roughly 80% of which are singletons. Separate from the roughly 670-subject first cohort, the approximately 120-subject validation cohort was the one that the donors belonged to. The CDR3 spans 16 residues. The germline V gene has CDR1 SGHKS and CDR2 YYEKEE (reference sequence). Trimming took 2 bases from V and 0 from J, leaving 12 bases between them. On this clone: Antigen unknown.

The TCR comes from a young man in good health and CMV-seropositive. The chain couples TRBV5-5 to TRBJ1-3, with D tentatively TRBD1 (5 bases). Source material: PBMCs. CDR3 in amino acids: CASSFQGAASGNTIYF. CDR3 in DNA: TGTGCCAGCAGCTTTCAAGGGGCCGCCTCTGGAAACACCATATATTTT.